One sample yielded the 21 T cell receptor beta chains listed below, sequenced in a study of T cells in tumors after PD-1 blockade. The table came from immunoSEQ multiplex PCR; TCRdb's copy has only in-frame clones and leaves some out. The table includes tens of thousands of clones, more than 75% detected once. Sequencing used PBMCs, obtained before anti-PD-1 treatment. These receptors came from a human donor with basal cell carcinoma.

J is TRBJ2-5 and V is TRBV5-4; no clear D. Trimming cost V 1 base and J 3 bases, with 13 bases left between them. The CDR3 covers 15 residues. Germline CDR1 is SGHNT and CDR2 is YYREEE (reference sequence). CDR3 coding DNA: TGTGCCAGCAGCTTGAAGTCGCCGACCAAAGAGACCCAGTACTTC. Encoded protein: CASSLKSPTKETQYF.

This rearrangement joins TRBV12-1 to TRBJ2-3; TRBD2, the table's D call, was not compared with the DNA. TRBV12-1 is a recognized pseudogene. The CDR3 is 17 residues long. In DNA, the CDR3 is TGTGCCAGCAGCTTTGCGTGTCTAGCGGGGAGCACAGATACGCAGTATTTT. Translated, it gives CASSFACLAGSTDTQYF.

The rearrangement links TRBV27 to TRBJ2-5; 9 bases agree with TRBD1. CDR1 and CDR2 from the germline V gene are MNHEY and SMNVEV (reference sequence). The trim removed 6 bases at V and 6 bases at J, leaving 8 bases unmatched. This CDR3 contains 14 residues. The CDR3, as DNA: TGTGCCAGCAGCCTGGGACAGGGATATCAGACCCAGTACTTC. It translates to CASSLGQGYQTQYF.

The chain joins TRBV13 to TRBJ2-1; the match to TRBD2 covers 9 bases. The germline gives CDR1 PRHDT, CDR2 FYEKMQ (reference sequence). V lost 4 bases and J lost 0; bases outside the gene matches: 4. The CDR3 contains 16 residues. CDR3 region: CASSSYSGSSYNEQFF. DNA for the CDR3: TGTGCCAGCAGCTCCTATAGCGGGAGCTCCTACAATGAGCAGTTCTTC.

The chain couples TRBV7-3 to TRBJ2-3, with unresolved D. The CDR3 covers 12 residues. CDR1 is SGHTA, CDR2 FQGTGA, per germline. Trimming left V 3 bases short and J 5 bases short, with 6 bases between. In DNA, the CDR3 is TGTGCCAGCAGCTTTACAGAAGATACGCAGTATTTT. Its protein is CASSFTEDTQYF.

This rearrangement joins TRBV10-2 to TRBJ1-5, with D unresolved. The germline gives CDR1 WSHSY, CDR2 SAAADI. V was trimmed by 6 bases and J by 4 bases, leaving 16 bases between them. The CDR3 extends over 15 amino acids. Here the CDR3 DNA reads TGCGCCAGCAGCAGGACCCCCGCCGGTAATCAGCCCCAGCATTTT. Residues: CASSRTPAGNQPQHF.

This clone has a single count. V usage is TRBV19 and J usage is TRBJ2-5; D not resolved. Germline V gene data show CDR1 as LNHDA and CDR2 as SQIVND (reference sequence). Trimming removed 1 base from V and 3 bases from J, with 9 bases in between. The CDR3 is 14 residues long. In nucleotides, the CDR3 is TGTGCCAGTAGTATAGGTTATTCGGAAGAGACCCAGTACTTC. It is translated as CASSIGYSEETQYF.

The rearrangement joins TRBV29-1 to TRBJ2-5; D is ambiguous. The germline CDR1 and CDR2 sequences are SQVTM and ANQGSEA. CDR3 length: 14 residues. V gave up 6 bases and J gave up 5 bases, with 19 bases separating them. This CDR3 reads CSVGSTSQGETQYF. In DNA form, the CDR3 reads TGCAGCGTAGGATCGACAAGCCAAGGGGAGACCCAGTACTTC.

A few counts support this clone. The chain recombines TRBV4-1 with TRBJ2-1; 10 nucleotides match TRBD2. Germline V gives CDR1 MGHRA, CDR2 YSYEKL. The CDR3 sequence is 16 residues long. J was trimmed by 0 bases and V by 4 bases; bases with no gene match: 3. The chain's CDR3 is CASSPASGSSYNEQFF. Written as DNA, the CDR3 is TGCGCCAGCAGCCCCGCTAGCGGGAGCTCCTACAATGAGCAGTTCTTC.

This chain connects TRBV2 to TRBJ2-3; 14 nucleotides align to TRBD2. CDR1 is SNHLY, CDR2 FYNNEI, per germline. CDR3 length: 17 residues. V shed 2 bases, J shed 1 base, and the junction held 2 bases outside the gene matches. The CDR3 coding sequence is TGTGCCAGCAGTGAACCGACTAGCGGGAGGGGCACAGATACGCAGTATTTT. Translation gives CASSEPTSGRGTDTQYF.

This chain connects TRBV20-1 to TRBJ1-3; D remains unclear. Germline V gene lookup returns CDR1 DFQATT and CDR2 SNEGSKA (reference sequence). The CDR3 totals 11 residues. Trimming left V 5 bases short and J 4 bases short, with 6 bases between. DNA for the CDR3: TGCAGTGCTTACCAGGGAAACACCATATATTTT. It codes for CSAYQGNTIYF.

The chain employs TRBV7-4 and TRBJ1-3, with D tentatively TRBD1 (5 bases). V was trimmed by 4 bases and J by 0 bases, leaving 7 bases between them. Germline V CDR1 and CDR2: SGHVT, SQSDAQ. CDR3 length equals 14 residues. The CDR3 bases are TGTGCCAGCAGCTCAGGGTTCTCTGGAAACACCATATATTTT. Its protein is CASSSGFSGNTIYF.

The chain couples TRBV28 to TRBJ1-2, with D unclear. Per the germline V gene, CDR1 is MDHEN and CDR2 is SYDVKM. The CDR3 runs to 13 residues. Deletions cut 3 bases from V and 8 bases from J, with 13 bases between. The CDR3 region is CASSLVAGMGYTF. The CDR3 nucleotides read TGTGCCAGCAGTTTGGTGGCTGGGATGGGCTACACCTTC.

This clone was seen a handful of times. V is TRBV5-6 and J is TRBJ2-2; 12 bases match TRBD1. V was pared by 4 bases and J by 7 bases, with 11 bases of the junction left unmatched. CDR1 is SGHDT, CDR2 YYEEEE, per germline. This CDR3 contains 17 residues. The CDR3 bases are TGTGCCAGCAGCGTACGTCGGGACAGGGGGCGCGGCGGGGAGCTGTTTTTT. Translated: CASSVRRDRGRGGELFF.

The V gene is TRBV24-1, the J gene TRBJ2-1; D may be TRBD1 (5 bases). V lost 4 bases, J lost 0 bases, and 12 bases lay in between. The CDR3 sequence is 16 residues long. Per the germline V gene, CDR1 is KGHDR and CDR2 is SFDVKD. In DNA, the CDR3 is TGTGCCACCAGTGACCGACAGACCTTCTCCTACAATGAGCAGTTCTTC. This gives the protein CATSDRQTFSYNEQFF.

The CDR3, as DNA: TGTGCCAGAAGATCCGATCCCATGAACACTGAAGCTTTCTTT. Translated: CARRSDPMNTEAFF. V gene TRBV5-3 combines with J gene TRBJ1-1, with D hard to call. TRBV5-3 carries the ORF label, with uncertain function. The CDR3 totals 14 residues. V lost 5 bases and J 0 bases, leaving 11 bases between the germline ends.

The chain is built from TRBV6-6 and TRBJ2-7, with D unclear. CDR1 is MNHNY, CDR2 SVGAGI, per germline (reference sequence). CDR3 size: 15 residues. Trimming pared 0 bases from V and 2 bases from J, leaving 11 bases between. Here the CDR3 DNA reads TGTGCCAGCAGTTACTCGACCCCAGGCACCTACGAGCAGTACTTC. It translates to CASSYSTPGTYEQYF.

This chain uses TRBV18 with TRBJ2-1; 8 bases map to TRBD2. V lost 1 base and J lost 7; bases outside the gene matches: 6. This CDR3 is built from 15 residues. From germline, CDR1 is KGHSH and CDR2 LQKENI. The CDR3 nucleotides read TGTGCCAGCTCACCACTTGATAGCGGGATTAATGAGCAGTTCTTC. Translated, it gives CASSPLDSGINEQFF. The variable domain in full, completed from reference TRBV18 and TRBJ2-1, reads NAGVMQNPRHLVRRRGQEARLRCSPMKGHSHVYWYRQLPEEGLKFMVYLQKENIIDESGMPKERFSAEFPKEGPSILRIQQVVRGDSAAYFCASSPLDSGINEQFFGPGTRLTVL.

This clone was observed once. The rearrangement links TRBV6-5 to TRBJ2-1, with D tentatively TRBD1 (5 bases). Trimming pared 5 bases from V and 0 bases from J, leaving 8 bases between. Germline V lookup: CDR1 MNHEY, CDR2 SVGAGI. This CDR3 has 14 residues. CDR3 protein: CASSQGGSYNEQFF. Here the CDR3 DNA reads TGTGCCAGCAGTCAGGGTGGCTCCTACAATGAGCAGTTCTTC.

This clone was counted once. This chain uses TRBV28 with TRBJ2-7; 8 bases fit TRBD1. Germline-derived CDR1 and CDR2 are MDHEN and SYDVKM. This CDR3 contains 12 residues. With V trimmed by 5 bases and J by 6 bases, 3 bases remained unmatched. CDR3 protein: CASSIGTGEQYF. CDR3 bases: TGTGCCAGCAGTATCGGGACAGGCGAGCAGTACTTC.

This clone was seen a few times. The gene calls are TRBV2 and TRBJ2-3; the D gene is possibly TRBD2 (6 bases). The V and J ends lost 4 bases and 2 bases respectively, with 13 bases between them. The CDR3 consists of 15 residues. Germline-derived CDR1 and CDR2 are SNHLY and FYNNEI. The CDR3 coding sequence is TGTGCCAGCAGTGCCGGGACTCACTCCACAGATACGCAGTATTTT. It specifies CASSAGTHSTDTQYF.